This T cell receptor (beta chain) derives from a study of human T cells and chemical hapten exposure. Study-wide background: Chiefly women, the patients showed alopecia areata, totalis or universalis.

Time point in this sample: patch test 1, 2 weeks after DPC sensitization. As for treatment: therapeutic diphenylcyclopropenone sensitization with weekly scalp DPC. The V gene lost 1 base and the J gene lost 4 bases, with 13 bases spanning the gap. This CDR3 spans 15 amino acids. Germline loops: CDR1 SGHDN, CDR2 FVKESK. For this clonotype: The antigen remains undetermined.

TCRdb itself ran the RACE reads through MiXCR, one entry per CDR3 protein. This table has 380,000 or so distinct CDR3 sequences, 4.8% appearing once. Study-level findings and limits: There were significantly more large CDR3 similarity clusters among expanded TCRs than among controls. The count of PT1 expanded TCRs correlated positively with patch test score.

This chain uses TRBV14 with TRBJ1-1; tentative D call: TRBD1 (6 bases). The sample in question was whole blood, obtained in connection with sensitization to the hapten diphenylcyclopropenone (DPC). This sequence was found in a woman aged 50 to 60 with alopecia areata. Some clones in this sample may be carry-over from other donors' samples. In nucleotides, the CDR3 is TGTGCCAGCAGCCAAGTGGGGGGCAGATTCACTGAAGCTTTCTTT. It encodes CASSQVGGRFTEAFF.